This entry is about one T cell receptor (beta chain). The antigen remains undetermined. Germline trimming cut 4 bases from V and 2 bases from J; bases unmatched to any gene: 7. CDR3 size: 15 residues. Per germline, CDR1 MDHEN and CDR2 SYDVKM. Each CDR3 protein gets one entry after TCRdb re-called the 5' RACE reads with MiXCR. Of roughly 700,000 distinct CDR3 sequences listed, roughly 20% are singletons. This sample is part of a study of CD8 T cells in ankylosing spondylitis. General study results and limits: Ankylosing spondylitis blood appeared to carry a characteristic TCR beta motif of roughly eight highly homologous variants. Earlier work had already found some motif variants in reactive arthritis synovial fluid and blood.

The receptor was derived from a male donor with ankylosing spondylitis. The material sequenced was blood, either unsorted or a sorted T cell fraction (not recorded which). J is TRBJ2-7 and V is TRBV28, with 8 bases that match TRBD2. The CDR3 protein is CASSYVSGTPYEQYF. The CDR3, as DNA: TGTGCCAGCAGTTACGTTAGCGGGACCCCCTACGAGCAGTACTTC.